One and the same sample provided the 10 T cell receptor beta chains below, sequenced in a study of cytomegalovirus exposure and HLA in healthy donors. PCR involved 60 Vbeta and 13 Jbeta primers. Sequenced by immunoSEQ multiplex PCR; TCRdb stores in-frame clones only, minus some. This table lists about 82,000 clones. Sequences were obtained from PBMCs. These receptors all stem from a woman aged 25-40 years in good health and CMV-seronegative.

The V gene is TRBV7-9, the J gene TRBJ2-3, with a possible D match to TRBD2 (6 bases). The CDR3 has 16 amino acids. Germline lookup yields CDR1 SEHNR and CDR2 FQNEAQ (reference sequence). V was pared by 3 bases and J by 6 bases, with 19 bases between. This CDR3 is CASSLREMEREDTQYF. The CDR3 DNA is TGTGCCAGCAGCTTGAGAGAGATGGAACGGGAGGATACGCAGTATTTT. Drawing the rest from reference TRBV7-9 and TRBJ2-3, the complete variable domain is DTGVSQNPRHKITKRGQNVTFRCDPISEHNRLYWYRQTLGQGPEFLTYFQNEAQLEKSRLLSDRFSAERPKGSFSTLEIQRTEQGDSAMYLCASSLREMEREDTQYFGPGTRLTVL.

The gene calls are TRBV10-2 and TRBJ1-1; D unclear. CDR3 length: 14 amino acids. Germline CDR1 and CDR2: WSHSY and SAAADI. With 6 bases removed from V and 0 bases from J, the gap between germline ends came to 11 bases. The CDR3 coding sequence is TGCGCCAGCAGGGCGGGGTCCATGAACACTGAAGCTTTCTTT. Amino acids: CASRAGSMNTEAFF.

The CDR3 DNA reads as TGTGCCTGGAGCCGGGACAGGGTAATTGGCTACACCTTC. It specifies CAWSRDRVIGYTF. The chain is built from TRBV30 and TRBJ1-2; TRBD1 aligns across 9 bases. In germline, CDR1 is GTSNPN, CDR2 SVGIG (reference sequence). This CDR3 comprises 13 residues. The J segment lost 7 bases and the V segment lost 3 bases, leaving 6 bases of the junction unmatched.

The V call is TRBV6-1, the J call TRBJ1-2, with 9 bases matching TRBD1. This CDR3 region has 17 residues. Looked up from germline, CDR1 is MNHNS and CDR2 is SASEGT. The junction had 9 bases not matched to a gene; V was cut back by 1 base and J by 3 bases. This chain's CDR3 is CASSEVRGGQGYYGYTF. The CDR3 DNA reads TGTGCCAGCAGTGAAGTAAGGGGGGGACAGGGATACTATGGCTACACCTTC.

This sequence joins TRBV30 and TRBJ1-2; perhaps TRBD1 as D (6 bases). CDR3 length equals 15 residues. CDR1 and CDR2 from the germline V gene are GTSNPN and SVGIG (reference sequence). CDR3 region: CALEGGGRADYGYTF. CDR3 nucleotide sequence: TGTGCACTGGAGGGGGGGGGCAGGGCGGACTATGGCTACACCTTC.

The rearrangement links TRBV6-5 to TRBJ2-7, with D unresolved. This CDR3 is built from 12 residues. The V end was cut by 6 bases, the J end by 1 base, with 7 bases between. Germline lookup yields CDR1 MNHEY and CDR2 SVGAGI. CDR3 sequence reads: CASRSVSYEQYF. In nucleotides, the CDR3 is TGTGCCAGCAGATCTGTATCCTACGAGCAGTACTTC.

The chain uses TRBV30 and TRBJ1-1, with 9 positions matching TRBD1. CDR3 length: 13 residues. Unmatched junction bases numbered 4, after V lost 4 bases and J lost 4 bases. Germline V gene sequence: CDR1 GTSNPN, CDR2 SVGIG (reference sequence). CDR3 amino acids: CAWNRGQSTEAFF. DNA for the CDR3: TGTGCCTGGAACAGGGGGCAGAGCACTGAAGCTTTCTTT.

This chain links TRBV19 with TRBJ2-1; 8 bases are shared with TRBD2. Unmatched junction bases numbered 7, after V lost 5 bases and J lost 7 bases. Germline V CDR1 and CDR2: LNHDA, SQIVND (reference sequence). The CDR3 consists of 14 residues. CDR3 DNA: TGTGCCAGTAGTTCCGGGACTAGAAGAAATGAGCAGTTCTTC. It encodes CASSSGTRRNEQFF. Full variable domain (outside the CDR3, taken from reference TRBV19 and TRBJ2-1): DGGITQSPKYLFRKEGQNVTLSCEQNLNHDAMYWYRQDPGQGLRLIYYSQIVNDFQKGDIAEGYSVSREKKESFPLTVTSAQKNPTAFYLCASSSGTRRNEQFFGPGTRLTVL.

The CDR3 protein is CASRPETGEQPQHF. The CDR3 nucleotides are TGTGCCAGCAGACCCGAAACAGGGGAACAGCCCCAGCATTTT. The chain carries TRBV28 and TRBJ1-5; TRBD1 matches at 7 bases. The germline V gene has CDR1 MDHEN and CDR2 SYDVKM. CDR3 length equals 14 residues. Germline trimming cut 6 bases from V and 7 bases from J; bases unmatched to any gene: 9.

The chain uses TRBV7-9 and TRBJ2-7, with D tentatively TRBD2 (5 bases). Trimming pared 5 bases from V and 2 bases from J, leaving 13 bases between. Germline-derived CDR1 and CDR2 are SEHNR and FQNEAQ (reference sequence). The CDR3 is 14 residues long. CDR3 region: CASSPAGPTYEQYF. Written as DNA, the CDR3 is TGTGCCAGCAGCCCTGCGGGCCCTACCTACGAGCAGTACTTC.